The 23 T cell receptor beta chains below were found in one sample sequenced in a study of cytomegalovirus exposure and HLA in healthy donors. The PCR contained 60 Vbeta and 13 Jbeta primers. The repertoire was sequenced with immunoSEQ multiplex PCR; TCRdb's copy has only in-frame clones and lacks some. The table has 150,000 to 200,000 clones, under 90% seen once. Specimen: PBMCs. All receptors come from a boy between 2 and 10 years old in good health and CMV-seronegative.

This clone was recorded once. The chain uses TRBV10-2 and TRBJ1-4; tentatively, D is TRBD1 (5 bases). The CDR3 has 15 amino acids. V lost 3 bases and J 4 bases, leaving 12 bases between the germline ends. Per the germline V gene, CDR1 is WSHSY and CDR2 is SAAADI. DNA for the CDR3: TGCGCCAGCAGTGAAAGGGGCTTGGGTAATGAAAAACTGTTTTTT. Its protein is CASSERGLGNEKLFF.

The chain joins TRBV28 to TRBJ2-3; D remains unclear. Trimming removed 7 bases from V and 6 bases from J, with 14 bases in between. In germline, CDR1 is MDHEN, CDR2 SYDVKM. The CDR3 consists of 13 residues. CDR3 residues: CASISYVTDTQYF. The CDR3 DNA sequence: TGTGCCAGCATCAGTTACGTTACGGATACGCAGTATTTT.

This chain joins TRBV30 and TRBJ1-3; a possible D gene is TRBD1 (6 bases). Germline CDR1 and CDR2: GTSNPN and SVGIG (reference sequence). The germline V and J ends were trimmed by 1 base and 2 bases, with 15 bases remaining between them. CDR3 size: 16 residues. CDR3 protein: CAWSAPRQGTGNTIYF. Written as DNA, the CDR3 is TGTGCCTGGAGTGCCCCCCGCCAGGGGACTGGAAACACCATATATTTT.

CDR3 loop: CASSGRVTYGYTF. The CDR3 DNA is TGTGCCAGCTCAGGCAGGGTTACCTATGGCTACACCTTC. The V gene is TRBV18, the J gene TRBJ1-2; possible D gene TRBD1, 5 bases. In germline, CDR1 is KGHSH, CDR2 LQKENI. CDR3 length equals 13 residues. Trimming shortened V by 5 bases and J by 4 bases, and 11 bases separated the two germline ends.

For the CDR3, the DNA is TGCGCCAGCAGAATTGGACAACCCCACGGAACTGAAGCTTTCTTT. Its protein is CASRIGQPHGTEAFF. The chain couples TRBV5-1 to TRBJ1-1; D may be TRBD1 (5 bases). Germline V gene data show CDR1 as SGHRS and CDR2 as YFSETQ. The CDR3 runs 15 residues. V was pared by 5 bases and J by 5 bases, with 19 bases between.

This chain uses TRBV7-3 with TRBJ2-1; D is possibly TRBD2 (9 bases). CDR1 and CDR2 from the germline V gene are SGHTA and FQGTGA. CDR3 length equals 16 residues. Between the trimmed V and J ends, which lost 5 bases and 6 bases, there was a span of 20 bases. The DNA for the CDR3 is TGTGCCAGCAGCCCAGGGGGCGGGGGGGCAAGCAATGAGCAGTTCTTC. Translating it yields CASSPGGGGASNEQFF.

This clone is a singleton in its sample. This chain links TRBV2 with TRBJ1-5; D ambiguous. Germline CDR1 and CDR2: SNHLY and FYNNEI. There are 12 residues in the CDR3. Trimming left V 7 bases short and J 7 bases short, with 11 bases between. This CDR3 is CASKERGQPQHF. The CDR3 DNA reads TGTGCCAGCAAGGAACGCGGACAGCCCCAGCATTTT.

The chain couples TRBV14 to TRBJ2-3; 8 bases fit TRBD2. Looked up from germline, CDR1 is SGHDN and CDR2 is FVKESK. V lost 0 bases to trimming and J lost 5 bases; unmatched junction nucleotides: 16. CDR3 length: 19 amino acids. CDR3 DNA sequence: TGTGCCAGCAGCCAAGAGAATAAGCGGGGGCCGAAAGGGGGAGATACGCAGTATTTT. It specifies CASSQENKRGPKGGDTQYF. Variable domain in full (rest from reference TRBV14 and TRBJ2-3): EAGVTQFPSHSVIEKGQTVTLRCDPISGHDNLYWYRRVMGKEIKFLLHFVKESKQDESGMPNNRFLAERTGGTYSTLKVQPAELEDSGVYFCASSQENKRGPKGGDTQYFGPGTRLTVL.

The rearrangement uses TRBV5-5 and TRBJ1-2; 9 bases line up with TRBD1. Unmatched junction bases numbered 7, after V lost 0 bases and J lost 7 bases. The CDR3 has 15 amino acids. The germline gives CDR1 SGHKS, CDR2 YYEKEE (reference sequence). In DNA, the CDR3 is TGTGCCAGCAGCTTGGCAGGACAGGGGATTGGTGGCTACACCTTC. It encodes CASSLAGQGIGGYTF.

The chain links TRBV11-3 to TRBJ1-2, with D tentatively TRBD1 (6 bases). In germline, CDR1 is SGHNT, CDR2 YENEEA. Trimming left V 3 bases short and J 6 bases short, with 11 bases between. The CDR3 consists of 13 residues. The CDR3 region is CASSLDSGDGYTF. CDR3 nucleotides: TGTGCCAGCAGCTTGGACAGTGGGGATGGCTACACCTTC.

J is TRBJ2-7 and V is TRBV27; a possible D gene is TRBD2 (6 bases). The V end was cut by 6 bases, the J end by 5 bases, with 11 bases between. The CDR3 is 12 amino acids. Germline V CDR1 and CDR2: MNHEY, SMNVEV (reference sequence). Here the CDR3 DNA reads TGTGCCAGCAGCCTTAGCGGTGACGAGCAGTACTTC. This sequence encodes CASSLSGDEQYF.

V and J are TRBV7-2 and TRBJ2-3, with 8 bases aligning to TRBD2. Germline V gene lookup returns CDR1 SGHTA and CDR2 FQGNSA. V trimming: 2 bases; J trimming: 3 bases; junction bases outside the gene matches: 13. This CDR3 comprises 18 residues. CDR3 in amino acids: CASSLFSPAGVTTDTQYF. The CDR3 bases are TGTGCCAGCAGCTTATTCTCTCCAGCGGGGGTAACAACAGATACGCAGTATTTT.

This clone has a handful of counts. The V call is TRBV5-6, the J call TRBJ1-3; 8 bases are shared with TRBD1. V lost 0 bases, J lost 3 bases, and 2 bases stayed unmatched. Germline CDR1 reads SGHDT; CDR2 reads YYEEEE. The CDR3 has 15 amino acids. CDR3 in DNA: TGTGCCAGCAGCTTGGGGACAGGGTTTGGAAACACCATATATTTT. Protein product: CASSLGTGFGNTIYF.

CDR3 sequence reads: CASSPYGEGNYGYTF. CDR3 nucleotide sequence: TGTGCCAGCAGTCCTTACGGGGAGGGTAACTATGGCTACACCTTC. This sequence joins TRBV28 and TRBJ1-2; no clear D. CDR1 and CDR2 from the germline V gene are MDHEN and SYDVKM. V was cut by 5 bases and J by 1 base, with 14 bases left in between. The CDR3 covers 15 residues.

The CDR3 loop is CATSARLVSYEQYF. The CDR3 bases are TGTGCCACCAGCGCCAGGCTGGTCAGCTACGAGCAGTACTTC. V gene TRBV15 combines with J gene TRBJ2-5; D gene uncertain. The end of the DNA aligns better with TRBJ2-7, so the J call may be wrong. Germline values: CDR1 LNHNV, CDR2 YYDKDF (reference sequence). This CDR3 region has 14 residues.

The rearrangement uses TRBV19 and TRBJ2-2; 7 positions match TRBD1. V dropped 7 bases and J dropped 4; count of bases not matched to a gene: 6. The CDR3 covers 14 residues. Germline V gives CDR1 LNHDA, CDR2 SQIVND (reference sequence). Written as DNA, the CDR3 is TGTGCCAGTATGAGGGGGCCGGGCACCGGGGAGCTGTTTTTT. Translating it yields CASMRGPGTGELFF.

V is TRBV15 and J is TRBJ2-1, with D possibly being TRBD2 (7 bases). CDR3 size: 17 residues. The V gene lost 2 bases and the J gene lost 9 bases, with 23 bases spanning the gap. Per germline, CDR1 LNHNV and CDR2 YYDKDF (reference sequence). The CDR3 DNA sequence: TGTGCCACCAGCAGAATATTGGGGCTAGGGGGAGGGAGTGAGCAGTTCTTC. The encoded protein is CATSRILGLGGGSEQFF.

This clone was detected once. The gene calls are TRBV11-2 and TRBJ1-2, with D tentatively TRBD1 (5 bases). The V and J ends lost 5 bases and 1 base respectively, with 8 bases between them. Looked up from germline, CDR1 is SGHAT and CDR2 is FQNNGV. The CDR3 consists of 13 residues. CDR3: CASSPQGNYGYTF. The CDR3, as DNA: TGTGCCAGCAGCCCCCAGGGTAACTATGGCTACACCTTC.

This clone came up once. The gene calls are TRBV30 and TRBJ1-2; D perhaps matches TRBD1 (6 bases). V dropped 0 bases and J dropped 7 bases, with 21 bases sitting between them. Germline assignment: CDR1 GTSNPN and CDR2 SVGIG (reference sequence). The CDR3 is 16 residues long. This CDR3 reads CAWSVLLLGGRSGYTF. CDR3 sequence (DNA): TGTGCCTGGAGTGTACTACTCCTGGGGGGGCGCAGTGGCTACACCTTC.

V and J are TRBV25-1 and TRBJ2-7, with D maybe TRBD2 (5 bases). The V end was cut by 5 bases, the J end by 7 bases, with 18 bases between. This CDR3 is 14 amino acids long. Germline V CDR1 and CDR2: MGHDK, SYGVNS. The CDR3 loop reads CASSSGSAGEEQYF. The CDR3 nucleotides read TGTGCCAGCAGTTCGGGGTCGGCTGGGGAGGAGCAGTACTTC.

The CDR3 here is CASSRQGSNQPQHF. The CDR3, as DNA: TGTGCCAGCAGCCGGCAGGGTAGCAATCAGCCCCAGCATTTT. The rearrangement links TRBV7-9 to TRBJ1-5; possibly TRBD1 for D (5 bases). The germline CDR1 and CDR2 sequences are SEHNR and FQNEAQ (reference sequence). V gave up 5 bases and J gave up 0 bases, with 8 bases separating them. The CDR3 has 14 amino acids.

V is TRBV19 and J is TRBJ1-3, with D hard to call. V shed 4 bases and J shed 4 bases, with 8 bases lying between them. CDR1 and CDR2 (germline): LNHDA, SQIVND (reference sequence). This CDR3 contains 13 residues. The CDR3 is CASSTKQGNTIYF. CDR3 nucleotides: TGTGCCAGTAGTACAAAACAGGGAAACACCATATATTTT.

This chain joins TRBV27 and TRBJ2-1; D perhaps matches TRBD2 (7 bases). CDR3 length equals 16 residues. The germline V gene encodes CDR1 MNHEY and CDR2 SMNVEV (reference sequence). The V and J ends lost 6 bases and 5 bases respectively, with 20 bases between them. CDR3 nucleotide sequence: TGTGCCAGCAGAGACCAAGGGGGGGTCGGGGACAATGAGCAGTTCTTC. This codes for CASRDQGGVGDNEQFF.